The rows below give T cell receptor beta chains drawn from one sample of a study of blood T cell repertoires in COVID-19. The repertoire was sequenced with immunoSEQ multiplex PCR; TCRdb's copy has only in-frame clones and lacks some. The table records 97,000 or so clones, 75% to 95% of them present only once. Material: peripheral blood. These TCRs come from a man aged 18 to 30 with acute or convalescent COVID-19. Both conserved end residues are trimmed from each CDR3. The order of the fields is clone size, D gene, V gene, CDR3 length, CDR3 protein. D genes are given only for firm matches. Not every row has a clone size; where given, it reads once, few, many or a size class.

>.|.|TRBV24-1|11
ATSWPLSYEQY
>.|.|TRBV14|16
ASSQDTTSHSSGNTIY
>.|.|TRBV19|13
ASSGAIFTHNEQF
>.|.|TRBV13|9
ASSTDSTIY
>.|.|TRBV29-1|9
SVRAYDGYT
>.|TRBD1|TRBV6-4|13
ASSARTGYTGELF
>.|.|TRBV5-1|13
ASSPTSSYNSPLH
>.|TRBD1|TRBV4-1|13
ASSQPTGGRYEQY
>.|.|TRBV24-1|10
ATSDAYNEQF
>.|.|TRBV2|11
ASSGARGSEAF
>.|TRBD1|TRBV18|12
ASSRTGVGNGYT
>.|.|TRBV11-3|12
ASSLSDGVGEQY
>.|TRBD1|TRBV19|14
ASSMEEGASNQPQH
>.|TRBD1|TRBV24-1|14
ATSDGRTGEVYGYT
>.|TRBD1|TRBV2|13
ASADLTGQNTEAF
>.|.|TRBV7-9|11
ASRRQRNTEAF
>.|.|TRBV6-6|9
ASSHNQPQH
>.|TRBD1|TRBV2|13
ASSAPGTGGYEQY
>.|.|TRBV30|13
AWSESDRLNSPLH
>.|.|TRBV11-2|12
ASSPKQGPYGYT
>.|TRBD1|TRBV19|14
ASSTGQGITNEKLF
>once|TRBD1|TRBV19|13
ASSRRTGALYEQY
>.|.|TRBV9|14
ASSVGKAFSGNTIY
>.|.|TRBV18|16
ASSPPAREKGIYNEQF
>.|TRBD1|TRBV7-9|12
ATLAGTGSYGYT
>.|TRBD1|TRBV10-3|14
AISEPLTGEITEAF
>once|.|TRBV20-1|12
SASSQGRFYGYT
>.|.|TRBV7-9|13
ASSLGTSGKETQY
>.|TRBD2|TRBV27|12
ASSLRSSGFEQY
>.|.|TRBV6-5|11
ASSYSRDQPQH
>.|.|TRBV15|12
ATSRGGQAGGYT
>.|.|TRBV7-2|14
ASTAPGTSSYNEQF
>.|.|TRBV27|15
ASSLAGTAMRTDTQY
>large|.|TRBV6-5|13
ASILTVATNEKLF
>.|.|TRBV9|14
ASSVGGDWGREKLF
>once|TRBD1|TRBV18|11
ASSPDRVYGYT
>.|TRBD1|TRBV12-3/TRBV12-4|10
ASSFGQAAQH
>.|.|TRBV12-3/TRBV12-4|11
ASTRMADSPLH
>.|TRBD1|TRBV2|12
ASSETGSLDGYT
>.|TRBD2|TRBV24-1|16
ATSEGTSGSRGTGELF
>.|.|TRBV30|11
AWSVHMNTEAF
>once|.|TRBV11-2|16
ASSPGRWSSREGTEAF
>.|TRBD2|TRBV24-1|12
ATSDISGINEQF
>.|.|TRBV11-2|15
ASRSPKTLTKTGELF
>.|.|TRBV27|13
ASGSLYSQGDTQY
>.|.|TRBV5-1|18
ASSKNVNSGVSPSGYGYT
>.|.|TRBV2|15
ASSPQDRLYSNQPQH
>.|TRBD1|TRBV4-1|16
ASSQDMDRAQNTGELF
>once|TRBD1|TRBV6-1|15
ASSESSAGQGDNEQF
>.|TRBD1|TRBV5-1|13
ASSLGDRERSEAF
>.|TRBD1|TRBV19|15
ASSTFRTGDSTGELF
>few|.|TRBV21-1|12
ASSSSRGNYGYT
>.|TRBD2|TRBV12-5|13
ASGSPGLAGTEQF